These 24 T cell receptor beta chains were all obtained from the same sample, sequenced in a study of post-analysis software for immune sequencing data. General study points: Four to six TRBV segments appeared more often in patients than in controls, and TRBV5-6, TRBV5-1 and TRBV20-1 were among these.

These receptors have no known antigen. Carried by the TCR beta cDNA libraries were unique molecular identifiers. From the PCR reads, TCRdb called clonotypes with MiXCR, one entry per CDR3 protein. The sample includes fewer than 850,000 distinct CDR3 sequences, about 43% of them seen just once. Material: blood. These receptors were taken from a girl between 10 and 17 years old with multiple sclerosis.

This clonotype was seen a handful of times. The chain employs TRBV20-1 and TRBJ2-4; no reliable D call. The CDR3 covers 15 residues. The germline CDR1 and CDR2 sequences are DFQATT and SNEGSKA (reference sequence). V gave up 6 bases and J gave up 1 base, with 16 bases separating them. This chain's CDR3 is CSAILWEGAKNIQYF. The CDR3 bases are TGCAGTGCCATTCTGTGGGAAGGGGCCAAAAACATTCAGTACTTC.

In this sample, this clonotype turned up a few times. J is TRBJ2-7 and V is TRBV6-6; D perhaps matches TRBD1 (6 bases). The CDR3 runs 15 residues. V lost 6 bases and J lost 2, with 17 bases in between. Germline V lookup: CDR1 MNHNY, CDR2 SVGAGI (reference sequence). The CDR3 DNA reads as TGTGCCAGCAGCTACCCGATGACAGGTACCTACGAGCAGTACTTC. It codes for CASSYPMTGTYEQYF.

The rearrangement uses TRBV6-1 and TRBJ2-7; 10 nucleotides agree with TRBD2. This CDR3 comprises 14 residues. V dropped 7 bases and J dropped 7; count of bases not matched to a gene: 10. Germline values: CDR1 MNHNS, CDR2 SASEGT. The CDR3 bases are TGTGCCAGCACCTCTCTAGCGGGAGTTGATGAGCAGTACTTC. Translation gives CASTSLAGVDEQYF.

The chain uses TRBV20-1 and TRBJ2-7; 9 bases align to TRBD2. This CDR3 has 14 residues. From germline, CDR1 is DFQATT and CDR2 SNEGSKA (reference sequence). J gave up 3 bases and V 4 bases, and 7 bases lay outside the gene matches. CDR3 in amino acids: CSANLAGVVYEQYF. Written as DNA, the CDR3 is TGCAGTGCTAACTTAGCGGGGGTAGTCTACGAGCAGTACTTC.

J is TRBJ2-1 and V is TRBV6-5; 7 bases are a match to TRBD1. Germline V gene data show CDR1 as MNHEY and CDR2 as SVGAGI. This CDR3 is 14 amino acids long. J gave up 5 bases and V 5 bases, and 6 bases lay outside the gene matches. This CDR3 reads CASSRGQLNNEQFF. The CDR3, as DNA: TGTGCCAGCAGTCGGGGACAGCTCAACAATGAGCAGTTCTTC.

A word on this clonotype: It may be a read error: a sequence one base away is much more abundant. This chain joins TRBV5-6 and TRBJ2-7; D is perhaps TRBD1 (6 bases). This CDR3 has 14 amino acids. Deletions cut 4 bases from V and 0 bases from J, with 11 bases between. In germline, CDR1 is SGHDT, CDR2 YYEEEE. The CDR3 sequence is CASSPGQFSYEQYF. DNA for the CDR3: TGTGCCAGCAGCCCCGGACAGTTCTCCTACGAGCAGTACTTC.

There are a few counts of this clonotype. The V call is TRBV28, the J call TRBJ2-1, with 12 positions matching TRBD2. This CDR3 is built from 17 residues. CDR1 MDHEN and CDR2 SYDVKM come from the germline V gene. The ends lost 1 base at V and 0 bases at J; junction bases unmatched: 1. This CDR3 reads CASSLSTSGSSYNEQFF. The CDR3 DNA reads TGTGCCAGCAGTTTATCGACTAGCGGGAGCTCCTACAATGAGCAGTTCTTC.

This clonotype has more than one count but fewer than ten. CDR3 in amino acids: CATLDVNYDEQYF. As DNA, the CDR3 is TGTGCCACCCTGGACGTTAACTACGACGAGCAGTACTTC. The chain has TRBV10-3 and TRBJ2-5; D remains ambiguous. The closer fit of TRBJ2-7 to the DNA end suggests the J call may be wrong. The CDR3 contains 13 residues. Germline V lookup: CDR1 ENHRY, CDR2 SYGVKD.

V and J are TRBV2 and TRBJ1-1; maybe TRBD1 (6 bases). The CDR3 extends over 13 amino acids. Germline CDR1 SNHLY, CDR2 FYNNEI. The ends were cut back, 7 bases at V and 5 bases at J, with 14 bases in the middle. The CDR3 loop is CASIPQGMTEAFF. The CDR3 coding sequence is TGTGCCAGCATTCCGCAGGGGATGACTGAAGCTTTCTTT.

CDR3 amino acids: CSARDASGSPEQYF. In DNA, the CDR3 is TGCAGTGCTAGAGATGCTAGCGGGAGCCCCGAGCAGTACTTC. The J gene is TRBJ2-7, the V gene TRBV20-1, with 10 nucleotides matching TRBD2. Trimming removed 0 bases from V and 6 bases from J; junction bases left unmatched: 5. The CDR3 has 14 residues. The germline CDR1 and CDR2 sequences are DFQATT and SNEGSKA (reference sequence).

This clonotype was counted only a few times. The chain employs TRBV29-1 and TRBJ2-5; D may correspond to TRBD1 or TRBD2 (5 bases each). The CDR3 is made up of 13 amino acids. CDR1 and CDR2 from the germline V gene are SQVTM and ANQGSEA. V lost 7 bases and J lost 1, with 13 bases in between. In nucleotides, the CDR3 is TGCAGCGCCCAGGGAGATAGCCAAGAGACCCAGTACTTC. It translates to CSAQGDSQETQYF.

The chain carries TRBV7-9 and TRBJ2-3; 8 bases fit TRBD1. Germline lookup yields CDR1 SEHNR and CDR2 FQNEAQ (reference sequence). The V and J ends lost 4 bases and 1 base, in that order; junction bases with no gene match: 7. The CDR3 consists of 16 residues. In DNA, the CDR3 is TGTGCCAGCAGCTCTTTCGACAGGGGAGGCACAGATACGCAGTATTTT. Translation: CASSSFDRGGTDTQYF.

V and J are TRBV6-5 and TRBJ1-1, with D uncertain. V lost 0 bases to trimming and J lost 4 bases, with 9 bases between them. The CDR3 runs 14 residues. Germline V CDR1 and CDR2: MNHEY, SVGAGI. The DNA for the CDR3 is TGTGCCAGCAGTTACTCAGGTCGGTCCACTGAAGCTTTCTTT. Amino acid sequence: CASSYSGRSTEAFF.

This clonotype has a single count. The CDR3: CASLTSGSDEQFF. The DNA for the CDR3 is TGTGCCAGCCTGACTAGCGGGAGCGATGAGCAGTTCTTC. The chain employs TRBV2 and TRBJ2-1; 12 positions agree with TRBD2. Germline loops: CDR1 SNHLY, CDR2 FYNNEI. With 8 bases clipped from V and 8 bases from J, the junction kept 4 bases outside the gene matches. The CDR3 sequence is 13 residues long.

This clonotype was seen only a few times. The rearrangement links TRBV5-1 to TRBJ2-1, with unresolved D. Trimming removed 0 bases from V and 8 bases from J, with 9 bases in between. Germline assignment: CDR1 SGHRS and CDR2 YFSETQ. This CDR3 region has 13 residues. The CDR3 DNA reads as TGCGCCAGCAGCTTGGGGGATTCCGATGAGCAGTTCTTC. Amino acid sequence: CASSLGDSDEQFF.

This clonotype was observed a handful of times. A read error may account for a junction end that differs from germline. The gene calls are TRBV6-5 and TRBJ2-5, with D tentatively TRBD1 (6 bases). Per the germline V gene, CDR1 is MNHEY and CDR2 is SVGAGI. This CDR3 contains 14 residues. The CDR3 DNA sequence: TGTGCCAACAGTGCAAGGACAGCCCAAGAGACCCAGTACTTC. This encodes CANSARTAQETQYF.

This clonotype was found a few times. CDR3 bases: TGCAGCGTGCGGGTGAACCAAGAGACCCAGTACTTC. It encodes CSVRVNQETQYF. The V call is TRBV29-1, the J call TRBJ2-5, with D possibly matching TRBD2 (5 bases). Trimming stripped 6 bases from V and 0 bases from J, with 8 bases between. Germline V gene sequence: CDR1 SQVTM, CDR2 ANQGSEA. The CDR3 has 12 amino acids.

A remark on this clonotype: The junction departs from germline at one end; a sequencing error may be responsible. The V call is TRBV5-5, the J call TRBJ2-1; 7 bases map to TRBD1. CDR1 is SGHKS, CDR2 YYEKEE, per germline (reference sequence). This CDR3 is 16 amino acids long. The CDR3 reads CASNLEGGSSYNEQFF. CDR3 sequence (DNA): TGTGCCAGCAACTTGGAAGGGGGCAGCTCCTACAATGAGCAGTTCTTC.

The V call is TRBV4-1, the J call TRBJ2-5, with D possibly matching TRBD2 (5 bases). CDR1 and CDR2 (germline): MGHRA, YSYEKL. The CDR3 runs 16 residues. The ends were cut back, 1 base at V and 5 bases at J, with 17 bases in the middle. The CDR3 protein is CASSQVIPGGRETQYF. The CDR3 DNA sequence: TGCGCCAGCAGCCAAGTGATTCCGGGCGGGCGGGAGACCCAGTACTTC.

The sample holds a few counts of this clonotype. The chain links TRBV5-1 to TRBJ2-5; TRBD2 aligns across 14 bases. Unmatched junction bases numbered 13, after V lost 4 bases and J lost 5 bases. Germline V CDR1 and CDR2: SGHRS, YFSETQ. The CDR3 is 18 amino acids. The CDR3 DNA reads as TGCGCCAGCAGCACTGCCGGACTAGCGGGAGGTAGATCGGAGACCCAGTACTTC. Encoded protein: CASSTAGLAGGRSETQYF.

Details on this clonotype: No conserved phenylalanine or tryptophan ends this CDR3, so it is likely a read error. The genes are TRBV12-3 or TRBV12-4 and TRBJ2-3; D perhaps matches TRBD2 (7 bases). There are 12 residues in the CDR3. The V end lost 4 bases, the J end lost 11 bases, and 13 bases lay between the germline ends. CDR3 nucleotides: TGTGCCAGCAGTTCAGGGGCGGGAGAGCAGTATTCT. Its translation: CASSSGAGEQYS.

V and J are TRBV12-3 or TRBV12-4 and TRBJ1-5; D unresolved. Trimming left V 3 bases short and J 5 bases short, with 17 bases between. The CDR3 sequence is 16 residues long. CDR3 sequence reads: CASSFEGQSGDQPQHF. CDR3 in DNA: TGTGCCAGCAGTTTCGAAGGGCAGAGTGGGGATCAGCCCCAGCATTTT.

In its sample, this clonotype was seen a few times. This chain links TRBV20-1 with TRBJ2-3; 8 nucleotides line up with TRBD1. The V gene end was trimmed by 6 bases and the J gene end by 6 bases; junction bases not matched to a gene: 8. Per the germline V gene, CDR1 is DFQATT and CDR2 is SNEGSKA (reference sequence). The CDR3 has 13 amino acids. Here the CDR3 DNA reads TGCAGTGCCCTGGGACAGGAGGGGGATACGCAGTATTTT. Translated: CSALGQEGDTQYF.

The chain couples TRBV29-1 to TRBJ2-5, with D possibly called TRBD1 or TRBD2 (5 bases each). The germline gives CDR1 SQVTM, CDR2 ANQGSEA. The germline V and J ends were trimmed by 6 bases and 4 bases, with 18 bases remaining between them. The CDR3 sequence is 14 residues long. CDR3 loop: CSVPGAAPAETQYF. Here the CDR3 DNA reads TGCAGCGTCCCCGGGGCCGCCCCGGCAGAGACCCAGTACTTC.